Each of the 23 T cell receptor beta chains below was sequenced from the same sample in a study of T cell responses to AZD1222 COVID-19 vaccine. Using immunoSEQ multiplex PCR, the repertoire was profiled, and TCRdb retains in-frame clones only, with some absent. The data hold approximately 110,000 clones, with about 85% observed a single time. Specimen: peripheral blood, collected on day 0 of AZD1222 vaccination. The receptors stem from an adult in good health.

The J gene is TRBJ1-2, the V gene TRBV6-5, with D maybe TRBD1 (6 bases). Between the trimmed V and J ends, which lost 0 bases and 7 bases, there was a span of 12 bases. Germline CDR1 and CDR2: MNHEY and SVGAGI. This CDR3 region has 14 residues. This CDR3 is CASSYSKGGGGYTF. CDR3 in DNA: TGTGCCAGCAGTTACTCGAAAGGGGGAGGTGGCTACACCTTC.

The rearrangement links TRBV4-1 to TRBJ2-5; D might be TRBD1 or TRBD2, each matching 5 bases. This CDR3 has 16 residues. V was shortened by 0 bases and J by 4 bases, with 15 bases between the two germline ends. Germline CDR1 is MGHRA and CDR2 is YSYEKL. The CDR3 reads CASSQEHPGTGETQYF. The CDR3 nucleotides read TGCGCCAGCAGCCAAGAGCACCCCGGGACGGGAGAGACCCAGTACTTC.

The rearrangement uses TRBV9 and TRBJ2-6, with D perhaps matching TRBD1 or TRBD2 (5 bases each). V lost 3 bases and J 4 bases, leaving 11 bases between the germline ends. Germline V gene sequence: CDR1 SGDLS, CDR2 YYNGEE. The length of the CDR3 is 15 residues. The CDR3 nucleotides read TGTGCCAGCAGCGGAGGGACGGCCGGGGCCAACGTCCTGACTTTC. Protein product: CASSGGTAGANVLTF.

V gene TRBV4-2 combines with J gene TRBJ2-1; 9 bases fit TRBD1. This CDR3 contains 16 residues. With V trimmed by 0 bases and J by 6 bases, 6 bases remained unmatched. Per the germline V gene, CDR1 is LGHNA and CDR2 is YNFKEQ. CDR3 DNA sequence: TGTGCCAGCAGCCAAGAAAAGGGACAGGGACGCAATGAGCAGTTCTTC. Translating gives CASSQEKGQGRNEQFF.

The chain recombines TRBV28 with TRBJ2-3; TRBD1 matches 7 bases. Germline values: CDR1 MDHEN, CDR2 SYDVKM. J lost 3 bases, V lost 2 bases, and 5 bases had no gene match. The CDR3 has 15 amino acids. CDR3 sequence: CASSLDRVWTDTQYF. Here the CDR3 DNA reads TGTGCCAGCAGTTTAGACAGGGTATGGACAGATACGCAGTATTTT.

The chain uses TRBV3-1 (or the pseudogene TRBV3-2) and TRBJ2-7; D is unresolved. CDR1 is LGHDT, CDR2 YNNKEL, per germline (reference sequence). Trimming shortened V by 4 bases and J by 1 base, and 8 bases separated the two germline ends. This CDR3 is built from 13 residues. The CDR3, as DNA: TGTGCCAGCAGCCCCTCCGGGTCCTACGAGCAGTACTTC. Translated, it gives CASSPSGSYEQYF.

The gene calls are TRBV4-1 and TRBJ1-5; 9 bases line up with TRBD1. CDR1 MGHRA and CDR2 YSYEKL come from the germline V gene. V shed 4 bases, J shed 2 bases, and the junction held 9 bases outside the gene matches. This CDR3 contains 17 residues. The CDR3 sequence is CASSLRQGDTGNQPQHF. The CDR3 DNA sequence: TGCGCCAGCAGCCTTCGACAGGGGGATACGGGCAATCAGCCCCAGCATTTT.

CDR3 residues: CASSGTANLNEQFF. For the CDR3, the DNA is TGTGCCAGCTCCGGGACTGCCAATCTAAATGAGCAGTTCTTC. The gene calls are TRBV7-2 and TRBJ2-1; D perhaps matches TRBD2 (6 bases). This CDR3 contains 14 residues. Trimming removed 8 bases from V and 7 bases from J, with 18 bases in between. Germline loops: CDR1 SGHTA, CDR2 FQGNSA.

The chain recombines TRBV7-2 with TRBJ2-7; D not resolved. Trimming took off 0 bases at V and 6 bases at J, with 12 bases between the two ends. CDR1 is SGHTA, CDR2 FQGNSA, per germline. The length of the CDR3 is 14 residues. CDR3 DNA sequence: TGTGCCAGCAGCTTAGCGATTTCTGTTTCCGAGCAGTACTTC. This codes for CASSLAISVSEQYF.

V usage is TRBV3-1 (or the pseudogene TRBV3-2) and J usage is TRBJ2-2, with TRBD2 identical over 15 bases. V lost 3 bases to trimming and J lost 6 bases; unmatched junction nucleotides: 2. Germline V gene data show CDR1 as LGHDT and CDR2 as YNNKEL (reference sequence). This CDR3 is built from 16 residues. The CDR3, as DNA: TGTGCCAGCAGCCAGGGACTAGCGGGGGGTGCCGGGGAGCTGTTTTTT. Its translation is CASSQGLAGGAGELFF.

The CDR3 nucleotides are TGTGCCAGCAGTTACCGCCGGAACTATGGCTACACCTTC. The encoded protein is CASSYRRNYGYTF. The J gene is TRBJ1-2, the V gene TRBV6-5; D remains ambiguous. CDR1 and CDR2 (germline): MNHEY, SVGAGI. The CDR3 runs to 13 residues. V lost 2 bases and J 2 bases, leaving 6 bases between the germline ends.

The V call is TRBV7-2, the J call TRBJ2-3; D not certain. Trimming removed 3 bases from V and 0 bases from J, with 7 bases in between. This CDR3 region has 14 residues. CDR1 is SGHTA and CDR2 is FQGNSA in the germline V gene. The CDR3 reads CASSLERSTDTQYF. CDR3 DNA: TGTGCCAGCAGCTTGGAACGTAGCACAGATACGCAGTATTTT.

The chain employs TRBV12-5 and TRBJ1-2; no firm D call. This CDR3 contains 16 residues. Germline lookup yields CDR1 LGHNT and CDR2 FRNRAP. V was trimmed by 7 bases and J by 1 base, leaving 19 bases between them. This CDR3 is CASALLSGTFNYGYTF. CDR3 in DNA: TGTGCTAGTGCCCTACTCTCAGGTACCTTTAACTATGGCTACACCTTC.

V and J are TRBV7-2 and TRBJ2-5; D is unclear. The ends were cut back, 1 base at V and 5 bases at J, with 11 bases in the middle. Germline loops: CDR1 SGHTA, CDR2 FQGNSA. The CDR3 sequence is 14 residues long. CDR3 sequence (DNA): TGTGCCAGCAGCTTAGAACAGAACCGTGAGACCCAGTACTTC. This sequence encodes CASSLEQNRETQYF. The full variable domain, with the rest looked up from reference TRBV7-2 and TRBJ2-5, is GAGVSQSPSNKVTEKGKDVELRCDPISGHTALYWYRQSLGQGLEFLIYFQGNSAPDKSGLPSDRFSAERTGGSVSTLTIQRTQQEDSAVYLCASSLEQNRETQYFGPGTRLLVL.

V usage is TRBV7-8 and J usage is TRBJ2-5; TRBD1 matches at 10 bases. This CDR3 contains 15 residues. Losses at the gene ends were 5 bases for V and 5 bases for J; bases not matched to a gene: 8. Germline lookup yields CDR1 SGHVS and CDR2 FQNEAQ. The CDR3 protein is CASSLGTGVVETQYF. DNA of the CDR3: TGTGCCAGCAGCCTGGGGACAGGGGTTGTTGAGACCCAGTACTTC.

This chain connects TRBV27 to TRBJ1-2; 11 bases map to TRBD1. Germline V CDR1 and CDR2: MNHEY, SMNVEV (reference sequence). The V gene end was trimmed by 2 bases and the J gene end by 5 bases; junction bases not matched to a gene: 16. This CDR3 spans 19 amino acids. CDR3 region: CASSLRRRTGGSFQYGYTF. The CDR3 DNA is TGTGCCAGCAGTTTAAGGAGGCGGACAGGGGGCTCTTTCCAGTATGGCTACACCTTC.

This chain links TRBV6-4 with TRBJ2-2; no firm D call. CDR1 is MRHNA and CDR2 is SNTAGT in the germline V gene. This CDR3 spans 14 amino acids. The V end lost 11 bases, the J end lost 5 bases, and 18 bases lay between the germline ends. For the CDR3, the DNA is TGTGCCCCCCGAACAGAAAGGAGAACCGGGGAGCTGTTTTTT. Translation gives CAPRTERRTGELFF.

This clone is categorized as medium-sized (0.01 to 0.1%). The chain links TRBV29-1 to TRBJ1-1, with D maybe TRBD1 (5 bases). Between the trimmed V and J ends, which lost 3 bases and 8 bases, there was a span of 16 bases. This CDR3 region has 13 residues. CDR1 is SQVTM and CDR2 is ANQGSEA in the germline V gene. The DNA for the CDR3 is TGCAGCGTTGAGAGGGCAATGACAGAAGAAGCTTTCTTT. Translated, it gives CSVERAMTEEAFF.

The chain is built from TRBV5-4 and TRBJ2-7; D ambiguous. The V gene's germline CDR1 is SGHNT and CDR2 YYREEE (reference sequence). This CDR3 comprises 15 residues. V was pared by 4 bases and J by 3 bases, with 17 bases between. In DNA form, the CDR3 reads TGTGCCAGCAGCCCCCGCGGTACGCGGAACTACGAGCAGTACTTC. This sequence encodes CASSPRGTRNYEQYF.

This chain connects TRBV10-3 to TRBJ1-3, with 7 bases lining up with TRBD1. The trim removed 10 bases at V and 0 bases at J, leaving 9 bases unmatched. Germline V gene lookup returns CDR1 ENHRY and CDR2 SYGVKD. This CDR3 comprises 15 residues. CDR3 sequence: CATEGAPVSGNTIYF. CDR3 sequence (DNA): TGTGCCACGGAGGGGGCACCGGTCTCTGGAAACACCATATATTTT.

In DNA, the CDR3 is TGTGCCAGCAGTGAAGTATATGCGGACGAGCAGTACTTC. Translated, it gives CASSEVYADEQYF. This chain links TRBV6-1 with TRBJ2-7, with no clear D. Germline V gives CDR1 MNHNS, CDR2 SASEGT. The CDR3 has 13 amino acids. V lost 1 base, J lost 5 bases, and 9 bases lay in between.

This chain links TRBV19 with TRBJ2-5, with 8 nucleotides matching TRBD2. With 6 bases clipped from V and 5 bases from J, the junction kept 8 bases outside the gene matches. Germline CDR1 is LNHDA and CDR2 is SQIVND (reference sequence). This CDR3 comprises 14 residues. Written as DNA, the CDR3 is TGTGCCAGTAGCGTTTCTGGGACTAGGGAGACCCAGTACTTC. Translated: CASSVSGTRETQYF.

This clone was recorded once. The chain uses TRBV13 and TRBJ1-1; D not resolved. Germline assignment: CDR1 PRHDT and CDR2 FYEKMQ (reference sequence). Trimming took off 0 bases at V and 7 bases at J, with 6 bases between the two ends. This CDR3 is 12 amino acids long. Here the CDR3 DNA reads TGTGCCAGCAGCTTAGGACGGGTTGAAGCTTTCTTT. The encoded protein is CASSLGRVEAFF.